This T cell receptor (beta chain) emerged from a study of beta chain features in type 1 diabetes listed by TCRdb under 2018. About the full investigation: Mean age, gender distribution, total cell number and subset yield were not different between patients and healthy donors. Across all samples, some 100,000,000 sorted cells were examined, and cell number per subset correlated strongly with RNA yield. The study compared TCRB repertoires of sorted circulating CD4+ T cell subsets between recently diagnosed type 1 diabetes patients and matched healthy donors. Regulatory and stem cell-like memory subsets were isolated from only 8 patients and roughly 8 healthy donors, whereas naive and central memory subsets came from all 30 or so donors. The research as a whole found: Type 1 diabetes patients showed a moderate but significant shortening of TCRB CDR3 length in all four CD4+ subsets. Because the HLA sub-analyses included only small numbers of individuals, any influence of HLA type on TCRB rearrangement was left unresolved. Naive, central memory and regulatory TCRB repertoires appeared to be more similar among patients than among healthy donors. Because cDNA was sequenced instead of genomic DNA, highly expressing activated cells could be over-represented, though the groups showed no difference in activation or CD3 levels. Patients with type 1 diabetes made fewer insertions and deleted more nucleotides at VDJ recombination sites, implying thymic rearrangement abnormalities. PCR might favor shorter templates, but patient and control samples were amplified and corrected together, so any skew would affect both groups equally.

Each donor gave one peripheral blood draw, approximately 110 mL on average, collected into heparinised tubes. Using a panel that included CD45RO, CCR7, CD25, CD127, CD95 and CD27, naive, central memory, regulatory and stem cell-like memory CD4+ T cells were sorted on a BD FACSAria II. All sorted populations exceeded 95% purity. PBMCs were isolated immediately by Lymphoprep density gradient centrifugation and stained directly without culture. So that batch effects would be minimized, each experiment stained and sorted samples in pairs, pairing one healthy donor with one patient. Comments on this clone: Its antigen remains unidentified. Nothing much larger sits one base from this clone, and base qualities are not available.

All of the isolated RNA was reverse transcribed with the High Capacity cDNA Reverse Transcription Kit, so expressed TCRB transcripts were sequenced. Deep immunoSEQ sequencing was applied to naive, central memory and regulatory T cell samples, giving an average of around 4 million total reads per sample. Sorted cells were lysed in RLT buffer and RNA was extracted with DNase-treated RNeasy Micro or Mini kits, depending on cell number. To prevent cross-contamination, every cell subset was processed on its own, while patient and healthy donor samples were processed together. The immunoSEQ multiplex PCR was used to amplify TCRB sequences from cDNA, yielding 87-bp fragments that span the CDR3 region. Sequencing of the amplicons was performed on the Illumina HiSeq platform. For the original study's pipeline: Synthetic template baselines were used to correct PCR bias computationally, reads within Hamming distance 2 were collapsed, and singletons that could not be merged were discarded. By aligning reads against IMGT, V, D and J genes, CDR3 length, and insertions or deletions at six rearrangement sites were assigned. Within each subset, clonotype counts were normalized to the number of sorted cells before true diversity and Gini coefficients were calculated with the tcR R package. The overlap coefficient, calculated on TCRB nucleotide sequences, was used to measure repertoire sharing. TCRdb took over this immuneACCESS table, retaining in-frame rearrangements with V and J assigned. Such tables are incomplete; in checked studies, under half of the missing clones stem from an unresolved V gene, and the remainder is unexplained. V and J calls and clone size are copied from that table; D and trimming were computed from the DNA. The table for this sample lists about 140,000 clones; around 7% of them were counted only once. Approximately 1.5% of the sample belongs to the ten largest clones.

Input material: central memory CD4+ T cells from blood. The TCR was taken from a woman in her twenties or thirties in good health.

The nucleotides read TGTGCCAGTAGTCCCTCCGGACAGGGAGGCAATCAGCCCCAGCATTTT. This codes for CASSPSGQGGNQPQHF. The rearranged chain carries TRBV19 and TRBJ1-5, and TRBD1 matches 8 of the central bases. In the germline V gene (reference sequence), CDR1 corresponds to LNHDA and CDR2 to SQIVND. V is cut back by 5 bases and J by 2 bases, with 8 bases in the junction unmatched. From cysteine to phenylalanine, the CDR3 is 16 amino acids long. The CDR3 DNA has 48 bases and is translated from base 1. Extended through the reference TRBV19 and TRBJ1-5 proteins, this CDR3 yields the full variable domain: DGGITQSPKYLFRKEGQNVTLSCEQNLNHDAMYWYRQDPGQGLRLIYYSQIVNDFQKGDIAEGYSVSREKKESFPLTVTSAQKNPTAFYLCASSPSGQGGNQPQHFGDGTRLSIL.